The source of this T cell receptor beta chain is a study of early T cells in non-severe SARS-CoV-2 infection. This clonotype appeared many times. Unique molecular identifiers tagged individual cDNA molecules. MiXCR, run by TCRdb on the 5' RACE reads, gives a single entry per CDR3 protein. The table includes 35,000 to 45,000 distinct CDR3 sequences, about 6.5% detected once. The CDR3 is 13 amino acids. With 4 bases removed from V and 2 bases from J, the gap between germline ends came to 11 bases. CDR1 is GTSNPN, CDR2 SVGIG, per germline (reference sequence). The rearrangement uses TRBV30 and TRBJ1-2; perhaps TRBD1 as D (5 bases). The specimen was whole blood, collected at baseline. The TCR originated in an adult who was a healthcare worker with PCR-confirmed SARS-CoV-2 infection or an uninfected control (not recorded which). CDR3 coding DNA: TGTGCCTGGAAGGCGGGGACCAACTATGGCTACACCTTC. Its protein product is CAWKAGTNYGYTF.